The 30 T cell receptor beta chains reported below all come from one sample, sequenced in a study of T cell responses to AZD1222 COVID-19 vaccine. The method was immunoSEQ multiplex PCR; TCRdb's version includes in-frame clones alone and lacks a portion of them. This sample yields some 140,000 clones, of which around nine tenths are seen a single time; 15% to 20% belongs to the top ten. Here the sequenced sample was peripheral blood, taken on day 0 of AZD1222 vaccination. These receptors all come from an adult in good health.

The J gene is TRBJ1-1, the V gene TRBV6-5; no firm D call. This CDR3 region has 13 residues. The V gene lost 0 bases and the J gene lost 7 bases, with 9 bases spanning the gap. The V gene's germline CDR1 is MNHEY and CDR2 SVGAGI. The CDR3 coding sequence is TGTGCCAGCAGTTACTCAGGATGGAATGAAGCTTTCTTT. Translated: CASSYSGWNEAFF.

This chain joins TRBV7-9 and TRBJ1-1; D is possibly TRBD1 (5 bases). The CDR3 is 16 amino acids. V lost 5 bases and J 1 base, leaving 17 bases between the germline ends. Germline assignment: CDR1 SEHNR and CDR2 FQNEAQ (reference sequence). CDR3 loop: CASSPYRPGWNTEAFF. CDR3 coding DNA: TGTGCCAGCAGCCCGTACCGACCAGGGTGGAACACTGAAGCTTTCTTT.

The chain recombines TRBV28 with TRBJ1-3; D is unresolved. Per the germline V gene, CDR1 is MDHEN and CDR2 is SYDVKM. V dropped 7 bases and J dropped 8 bases, with 15 bases sitting between them. The CDR3 covers 13 residues. The CDR3: CASTSGGLDTIYF. The CDR3 coding sequence is TGTGCCAGCACTTCCGGCGGGTTGGACACCATATATTTT.

The genes are TRBV6-5 and TRBJ1-1; D not certain. Germline CDR1 reads MNHEY; CDR2 reads SVGAGI. V was pared by 8 bases and J by 1 base, with 2 bases between. This CDR3 comprises 10 residues. DNA of the CDR3: TGTGCCAGCGGGAACACTGAAGCTTTCTTT. Translation gives CASGNTEAFF.

The chain has TRBV10-3 and TRBJ2-3, with 9 bases lining up with TRBD2. J was trimmed by 8 bases and V by 5 bases; bases with no gene match: 14. The CDR3 runs to 16 residues. Germline CDR1 reads ENHRY; CDR2 reads SYGVKD. CDR3: CAISQEGREGRGTQYF. The CDR3 nucleotides are TGTGCCATCAGTCAAGAGGGGCGGGAGGGCCGTGGTACGCAGTATTTT.

This chain links TRBV9 with TRBJ1-2; the D gene is possibly TRBD1 (5 bases). Germline CDR1 and CDR2: SGDLS and YYNGEE. V was pared by 3 bases and J by 2 bases, with 17 bases between. There are 16 residues in the CDR3. The CDR3 DNA reads as TGTGCCAGCAGCGCTAGCCGCGCGGACAAAAACTATGGCTACACCTTC. Translating gives CASSASRADKNYGYTF. The full variable domain, in which reference TRBV9 and TRBJ1-2 provide the parts outside the CDR3, is DSGVTQTPKHLITATGQRVTLRCSPRSGDLSVYWYQQSLDQGLQFLIQYYNGEERAKGNILERFSAQQFPDLHSELNLSSLELGDSALYFCASSASRADKNYGYTFGSGTRLTVV.

The rearrangement links TRBV6-5 to TRBJ1-6; D is ambiguous. V lost 2 bases, J lost 16 bases, and 12 bases lay in between. CDR1 MNHEY and CDR2 SVGAGI come from the germline V gene. The CDR3 is 12 residues long. The CDR3 loop is CASSYNQAPLHF. The CDR3 DNA sequence: TGTGCCAGCAGTTACAATCAGGCCCCGCTCCACTTT.

The chain joins TRBV5-1 to TRBJ2-5; D gene uncertain. The CDR3 consists of 11 residues. V shed 10 bases and J shed 7 bases, with 14 bases lying between them. The germline CDR1 and CDR2 sequences are SGHRS and YFSETQ. The CDR3 DNA reads TGCGCCCGTACCGGCCGCGGGACCCAGTACTTC. This gives the protein CARTGRGTQYF.

This clone appeared once. The chain is built from TRBV11-3 and TRBJ1-1; 7 nucleotides line up with TRBD1. With V trimmed by 5 bases and J by 5 bases, 17 bases remained unmatched. The CDR3 contains 17 residues. Germline V gives CDR1 SGHNT, CDR2 YENEEA. The DNA for the CDR3 is TGTGCCAGCAGCCGACGCAGGGGGAGTTTAGAGCGGACTGAAGCTTTCTTT. Its protein product is CASSRRRGSLERTEAFF.

This chain joins TRBV28 and TRBJ2-7; D uncertain. V was trimmed by 4 bases and J by 7 bases, leaving 8 bases between them. In germline, CDR1 is MDHEN, CDR2 SYDVKM. The CDR3 contains 11 residues. CDR3 nucleotides: TGTGCCAGCAGTTATAGGGTGGAGCAGTACTTC. This encodes CASSYRVEQYF.

The chain uses TRBV18 and TRBJ1-3, with D unresolved. The ends were cut back, 2 bases at V and 4 bases at J, with 6 bases in the middle. Germline V lookup: CDR1 KGHSH, CDR2 LQKENI. This CDR3 has 13 residues. Here the CDR3 reads CASSPGIGNTIYF. The DNA for the CDR3 is TGTGCCAGCTCACCAGGGATCGGAAACACCATATATTTT.

The V and J genes are TRBV24-1 and TRBJ1-1, with a possible D match to TRBD1 (6 bases). V was cut by 5 bases and J by 6 bases, with 15 bases left in between. The CDR3 covers 14 residues. Germline-derived CDR1 and CDR2 are KGHDR and SFDVKD. The CDR3 DNA reads TGTGCCACCAGTGGTTGGGATCCAGGGGCTGAAGCTTTCTTT. Amino acid sequence: CATSGWDPGAEAFF.

The table lists this clone with a few counts. The rearrangement links TRBV7-3 to TRBJ1-3; perhaps TRBD1 as D (5 bases). Germline values: CDR1 SGHTA, CDR2 FQGTGA. Trimming left V 1 base short and J 4 bases short, with 14 bases between. CDR3 size: 16 residues. The CDR3 sequence is CASSLIGGPGGNTIYF. In DNA, the CDR3 is TGTGCCAGCAGCTTAATCGGCGGGCCAGGGGGAAACACCATATATTTT.

V is TRBV27 and J is TRBJ2-3; D unclear. The germline V and J ends were trimmed by 0 bases and 0 bases, with 4 bases remaining between them. CDR1 MNHEY and CDR2 SMNVEV come from the germline V gene (reference sequence). The CDR3 has 14 residues. The CDR3, as DNA: TGTGCCAGCAGTTTATCGGGTAGCACAGATACGCAGTATTTT. Encoded protein: CASSLSGSTDTQYF.

The chain joins TRBV5-1 to TRBJ2-2; 7 nucleotides line up with TRBD1. This CDR3 contains 18 residues. The germline V gene has CDR1 SGHRS and CDR2 YFSETQ. V was pared by 0 bases and J by 0 bases, with 8 bases of the junction left unmatched. Here the CDR3 DNA reads TGCGCCAGCAGCTTGGCCCCACCGACAGGGCCGAACACCGGGGAGCTGTTTTTT. Its translation: CASSLAPPTGPNTGELFF.

The chain couples TRBV9 to TRBJ1-2; D perhaps matches TRBD1 (5 bases). Between the trimmed V and J ends, which lost 4 bases and 1 base, there was a span of 11 bases. Germline V lookup: CDR1 SGDLS, CDR2 YYNGEE. The CDR3 is 14 amino acids. The CDR3 reads CASSSRQFNYGYTF. The DNA for the CDR3 is TGTGCCAGCAGCTCCCGACAGTTTAACTATGGCTACACCTTC.

The CDR3 sequence: CASSPRPENTEAFF. The CDR3 coding sequence is TGTGCCAGCTCACCAAGGCCGGAGAACACTGAAGCTTTCTTT. This chain links TRBV18 with TRBJ1-1, with no clear D. Germline V CDR1 and CDR2: KGHSH, LQKENI. V dropped 2 bases and J dropped 1 base, with 8 bases sitting between them. CDR3 length equals 14 residues.

This rearrangement joins TRBV5-1 to TRBJ2-6; D not resolved. V was clipped by 4 bases and J by 0 bases, with 11 bases between them. This CDR3 is 16 amino acids long. Germline V gives CDR1 SGHRS, CDR2 YFSETQ. Here the CDR3 DNA reads TGCGCCAGCAGCCAAGAACAGTCCTCTGGGGCCAACGTCCTGACTTTC. This sequence encodes CASSQEQSSGANVLTF.

This clone has a single count. The V gene is TRBV25-1, the J gene TRBJ2-6; 9 nucleotides match TRBD1. This CDR3 spans 17 amino acids. The V segment lost 4 bases and the J segment 4 bases; nucleotides outside the gene matches: 8. Germline V gene lookup returns CDR1 MGHDK and CDR2 SYGVNS. CDR3 residues: CASSGTGVLAGANVLTF. For the CDR3, the DNA is TGTGCCAGCAGTGGGACAGGGGTCTTGGCCGGGGCCAACGTCCTGACTTTC.

The V gene is TRBV3-1 (or the pseudogene TRBV3-2), the J gene TRBJ1-3; D remains unclear. CDR1 and CDR2 from the germline V gene are LGHDT and YNNKEL (reference sequence). V gave up 8 bases and J gave up 0 bases, with 11 bases separating them. The CDR3 covers 14 residues. For the CDR3, the DNA is TGTGCCAGCTCTGGGGAGAACTCTGGAAACACCATATATTTT. Translation gives CASSGENSGNTIYF.

V usage is TRBV18 and J usage is TRBJ2-2, with 7 bases that match TRBD2. The CDR3 runs 17 residues. Germline assignment: CDR1 KGHSH and CDR2 LQKENI. V shed 0 bases and J 3 bases; nucleotides not matched to a gene: 7. This chain's CDR3 is CASSPPRRSGDTGELFF. The CDR3 DNA reads TGTGCCAGCTCACCACCGAGGAGAAGCGGGGACACCGGGGAGCTGTTTTTT.

The chain has TRBV28 and TRBJ2-1, with D unclear. The CDR3 is 13 residues long. The germline gives CDR1 MDHEN, CDR2 SYDVKM. Deletions cut 6 bases from V and 6 bases from J, with 12 bases between. CDR3 coding DNA: TGTGCCAGCAGCCCACTCTTGGGCAATGAGCAGTTCTTC. As protein: CASSPLLGNEQFF.

The chain joins TRBV19 to TRBJ2-3; D not certain. The length of the CDR3 is 13 residues. The germline V and J ends were trimmed by 5 bases and 5 bases, with 11 bases remaining between them. The V gene's germline CDR1 is LNHDA and CDR2 SQIVND (reference sequence). The CDR3 region has the DNA TGTGCCAGTAGTCTCCGAAGGGAAGATACGCAGTATTTT. Its protein is CASSLRREDTQYF. Based on the CDR3 plus reference TRBV19 and TRBJ2-3, the full variable domain is DGGITQSPKYLFRKEGQNVTLSCEQNLNHDAMYWYRQDPGQGLRLIYYSQIVNDFQKGDIAEGYSVSREKKESFPLTVTSAQKNPTAFYLCASSLRREDTQYFGPGTRLTVL.

The rearrangement uses TRBV9 and TRBJ2-1; 8 bases are shared with TRBD1. Germline V gene data show CDR1 as SGDLS and CDR2 as YYNGEE. The CDR3 contains 15 residues. With V trimmed by 3 bases and J by 7 bases, 9 bases remained unmatched. CDR3 region: CASSAQGAGMNEQFF. CDR3 nucleotide sequence: TGTGCCAGCAGCGCTCAGGGGGCTGGAATGAATGAGCAGTTCTTC.

The chain carries TRBV3-1 (or the pseudogene TRBV3-2) and TRBJ2-5, with TRBD1 matching over 7 bases. This CDR3 has 13 amino acids. The V and J ends lost 4 bases and 5 bases, in that order; junction bases with no gene match: 4. Germline values: CDR1 LGHDT, CDR2 YNNKEL (reference sequence). The CDR3 sequence: CASSRQGWETQYF. The DNA for the CDR3 is TGTGCCAGCAGCCGACAGGGTTGGGAGACCCAGTACTTC.

V is TRBV30 and J is TRBJ2-3, with D possibly being TRBD1 (6 bases). The CDR3 runs 16 residues. V was cut by 2 bases and J by 2 bases, with 17 bases left in between. Germline V gene data show CDR1 as GTSNPN and CDR2 as SVGIG (reference sequence). CDR3 loop: CAWSPSHRALTDTQYF. The CDR3 region has the DNA TGTGCCTGGAGTCCTTCCCACAGGGCCCTCACAGATACGCAGTATTTT. Complete variable domain (other parts from reference TRBV30 and TRBJ2-3): SQTIHQWPATLVQPVGSPLSLECTVEGTSNPNLYWYRQAAGRGLQLLFYSVGIGQISSEVPQNLSASRPQDRQFILSSKKLLLSDSGFYLCAWSPSHRALTDTQYFGPGTRLTVL.

The chain recombines TRBV9 with TRBJ2-3; D is unclear. V was cut by 0 bases and J by 6 bases, with 8 bases left in between. The CDR3 sequence is 13 residues long. Germline CDR1 reads SGDLS; CDR2 reads YYNGEE. The CDR3 nucleotides read TGTGCCAGCAGCGTAGGGATGAGGGATACGCAGTATTTT. This gives the protein CASSVGMRDTQYF.

The CDR3 bases are TGTGCCAGCAGTGAAGGGGACAGAGATAATTCACCCCTCCACTTT. Its translation: CASSEGDRDNSPLHF. The rearrangement joins TRBV6-4 to TRBJ1-6; 7 bases map to TRBD1. J gave up 5 bases and V 3 bases, and 4 bases lay outside the gene matches. The CDR3 spans 15 residues. Germline V gene data show CDR1 as MRHNA and CDR2 as SNTAGT.

About this clone itself: This sample includes further DNA sequences coding for the same CDR3. The CDR3: CASSRTNNEQFF. The CDR3 DNA reads TGTGCCAGCAGCCGCACCAACAATGAGCAGTTCTTC. The V call is TRBV3-1 (or the pseudogene TRBV3-2), the J call TRBJ2-1, with unresolved D. The CDR3 consists of 12 residues. Germline V gives CDR1 LGHDT, CDR2 YNNKEL (reference sequence). V lost 4 bases to trimming and J lost 5 bases, with 6 bases between them.

The V and J genes are TRBV18 and TRBJ1-1; 10 bases map to TRBD1. Germline CDR1 and CDR2: KGHSH and LQKENI. The CDR3 length is 13 residues. V lost 5 bases and J lost 5; bases outside the gene matches: 2. CDR3 sequence reads: CASSMDRGTEAFF. The CDR3 DNA is TGTGCCAGCTCAATGGACAGGGGGACTGAAGCTTTCTTT.